The subject of this entry is one T cell receptor beta chain. Roughly 0.45 to 1 ug RNA was reverse transcribed with random hexamers. TCRdb reprocessed the immunoSEQ multiplex PCR reads via MiXCR and lists one record per CDR3 protein. Of under 200,000 distinct CDR3 sequences listed, about 93% are singletons. The data originate from a study of CD8 T cells in Susac syndrome. This CDR3 has 13 amino acids. CDR1 is SGHVS, CDR2 FQNEAQ, per germline. The sample consisted of CD4+ T cells from PBMCs. V is TRBV7-8 and J is TRBJ2-7, with a tentative D call TRBD2 (6 bases). The source is a human donor in good health. CDR3 sequence (DNA): TGTGCACGGCCTGGGAGGAGCTCCTACGAGCAGTACGTC. This sequence encodes CARPGRSSYEQYV.